This TCR beta chain is drawn from a study of neurological immune-mediated disorders. Across the study: Among some 35 multiple sclerosis patients, around 30 were relapsing-remitting and 3 were secondary progressive. Overall study results and limits: The highest TCR clonal expansion occurred in HTLV-1-associated myelopathy; multiple sclerosis fell below healthy controls.

TCRdb itself ran the 5' RACE reads through MiXCR, one entry per CDR3 protein. The sample yields 80,000 to 100,000 distinct CDR3 sequences, roughly 3.2% seen once. V was pared by 4 bases and J by 7 bases, with 20 bases between. Germline CDR1 and CDR2: SGHDT and YYEEEE. This CDR3 contains 15 residues. This clonotype was seen at least ten times. What it binds is unknown. Material: PBMCs. This clonotype was obtained from a woman between 50 and 59 years old with multiple sclerosis. The gene calls are TRBV5-6 and TRBJ2-5; the D is unclear. The CDR3 DNA reads as TGTGCCAGCAGCCCCGACGCTACCATAATGTGGACCCAGTACTTC. It translates to CASSPDATIMWTQYF. The full variable domain, its missing parts supplied by reference TRBV5-6 and TRBJ2-5, is DAGVTQSPTHLIKTRGQQVTLRCSPKSGHDTVSWYQQALGQGPQFIFQYYEEEERQRGNFPDRFSGHQFPNYSSELNVNALLLGDSALYLCASSPDATIMWTQYFGPGTRLLVL.